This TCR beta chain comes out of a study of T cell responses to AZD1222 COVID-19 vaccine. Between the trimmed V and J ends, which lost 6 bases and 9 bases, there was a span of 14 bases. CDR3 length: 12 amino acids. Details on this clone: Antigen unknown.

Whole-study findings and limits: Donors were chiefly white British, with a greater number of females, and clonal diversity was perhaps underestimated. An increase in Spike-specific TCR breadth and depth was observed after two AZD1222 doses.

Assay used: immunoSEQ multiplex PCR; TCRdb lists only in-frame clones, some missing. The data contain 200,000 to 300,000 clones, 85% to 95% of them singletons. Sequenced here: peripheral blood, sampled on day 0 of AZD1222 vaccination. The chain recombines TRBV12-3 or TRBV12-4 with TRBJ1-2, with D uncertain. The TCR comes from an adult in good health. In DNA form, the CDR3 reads TGTGCCAGCAGACGCCTTGGGCGTAGCTACACCTTC. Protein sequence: CASRRLGRSYTF.